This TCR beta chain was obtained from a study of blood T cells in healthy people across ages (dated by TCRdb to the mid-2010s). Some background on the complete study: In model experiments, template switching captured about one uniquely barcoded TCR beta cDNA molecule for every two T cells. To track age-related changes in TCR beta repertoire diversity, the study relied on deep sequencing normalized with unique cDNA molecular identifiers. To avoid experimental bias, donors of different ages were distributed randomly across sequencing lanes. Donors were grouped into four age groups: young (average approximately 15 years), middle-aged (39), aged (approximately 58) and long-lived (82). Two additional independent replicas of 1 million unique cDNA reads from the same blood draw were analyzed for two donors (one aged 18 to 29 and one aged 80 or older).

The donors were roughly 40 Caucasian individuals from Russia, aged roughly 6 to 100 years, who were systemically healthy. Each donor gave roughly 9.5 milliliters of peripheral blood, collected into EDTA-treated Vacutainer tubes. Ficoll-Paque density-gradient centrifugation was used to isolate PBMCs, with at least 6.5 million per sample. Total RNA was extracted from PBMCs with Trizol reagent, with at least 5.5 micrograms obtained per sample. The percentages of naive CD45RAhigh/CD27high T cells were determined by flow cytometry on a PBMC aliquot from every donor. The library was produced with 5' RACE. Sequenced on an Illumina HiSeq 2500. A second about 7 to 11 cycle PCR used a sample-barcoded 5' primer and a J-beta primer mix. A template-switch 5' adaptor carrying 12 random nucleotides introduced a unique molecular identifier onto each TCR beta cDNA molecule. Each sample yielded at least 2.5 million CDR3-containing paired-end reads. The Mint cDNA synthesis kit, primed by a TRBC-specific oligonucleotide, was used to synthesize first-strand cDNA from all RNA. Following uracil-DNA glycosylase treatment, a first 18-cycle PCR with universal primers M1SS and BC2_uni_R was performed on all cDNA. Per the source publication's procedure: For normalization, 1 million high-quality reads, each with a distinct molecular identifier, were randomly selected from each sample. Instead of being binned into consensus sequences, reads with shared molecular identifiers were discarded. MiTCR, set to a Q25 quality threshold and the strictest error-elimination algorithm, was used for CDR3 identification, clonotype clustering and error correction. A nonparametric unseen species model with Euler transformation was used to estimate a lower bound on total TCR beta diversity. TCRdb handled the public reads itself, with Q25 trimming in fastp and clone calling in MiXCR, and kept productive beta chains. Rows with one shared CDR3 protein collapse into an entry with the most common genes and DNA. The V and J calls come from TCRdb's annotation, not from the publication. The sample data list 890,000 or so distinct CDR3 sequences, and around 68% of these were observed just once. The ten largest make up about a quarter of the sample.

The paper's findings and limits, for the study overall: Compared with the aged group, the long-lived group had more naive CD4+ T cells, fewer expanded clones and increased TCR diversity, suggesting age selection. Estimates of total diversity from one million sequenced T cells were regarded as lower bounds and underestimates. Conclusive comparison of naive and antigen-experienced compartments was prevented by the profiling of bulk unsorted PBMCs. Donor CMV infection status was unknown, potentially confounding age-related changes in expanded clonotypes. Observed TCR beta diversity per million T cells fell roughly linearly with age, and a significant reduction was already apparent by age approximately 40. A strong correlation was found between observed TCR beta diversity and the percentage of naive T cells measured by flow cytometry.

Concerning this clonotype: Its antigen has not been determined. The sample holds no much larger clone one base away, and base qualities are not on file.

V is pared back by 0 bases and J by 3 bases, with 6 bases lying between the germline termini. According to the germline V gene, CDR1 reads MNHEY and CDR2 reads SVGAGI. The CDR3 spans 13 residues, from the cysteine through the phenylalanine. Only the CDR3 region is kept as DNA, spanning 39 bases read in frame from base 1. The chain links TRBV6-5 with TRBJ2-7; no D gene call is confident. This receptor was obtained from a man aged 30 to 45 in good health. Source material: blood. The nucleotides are TGTGCCAGCAGTTACTCCCGGCACTACGAGCAGTACTTC. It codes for CASSYSRHYEQYF.